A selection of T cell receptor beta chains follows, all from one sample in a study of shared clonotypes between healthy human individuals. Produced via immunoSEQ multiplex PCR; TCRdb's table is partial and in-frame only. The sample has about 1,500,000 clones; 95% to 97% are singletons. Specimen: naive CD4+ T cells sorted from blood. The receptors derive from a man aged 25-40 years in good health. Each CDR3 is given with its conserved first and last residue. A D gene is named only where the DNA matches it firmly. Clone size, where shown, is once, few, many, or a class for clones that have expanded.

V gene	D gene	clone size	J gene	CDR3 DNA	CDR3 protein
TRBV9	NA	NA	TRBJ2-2	TGTGCCAGCAGCGTCCTAAACGACCCGACCGGGGAGCTGTTTTTT	CASSVLNDPTGELFF
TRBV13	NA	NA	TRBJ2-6	TGTGCCAGCAGCCGAGGGGCGGGGGCCCCTTCTGGGGCCAACGTCCTGACTTTC	CASSRGAGAPSGANVLTF
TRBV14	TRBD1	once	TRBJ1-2	TGTGCCAGCAGCTTTCGACAGGGAGGCTATGGCTACACCTTC	CASSFRQGGYGYTF
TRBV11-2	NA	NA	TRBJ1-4	TGTGCCAGCAGCTCGGGGGGATTGATTGGAAAACTGTTTTTT	CASSSGGLIGKLFF
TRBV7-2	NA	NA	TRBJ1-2	TGTGCCAGCAGCTTAGAGGCAGCTTACTATGGCTACACCTTC	CASSLEAAYYGYTF
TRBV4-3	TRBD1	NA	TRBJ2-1	TGCGCCAGCAGCCAAGACAGGGGGATCTCCTACAATGAGCAGTTCTTC	CASSQDRGISYNEQFF
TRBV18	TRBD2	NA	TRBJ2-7	TGTGCCAGCTCAATGTCACTAGCGGGGGCTGGCTACGAGCAGTACTTC	CASSMSLAGAGYEQYF
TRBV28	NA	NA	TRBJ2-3	TGTGCCAGCAGTCCCCTCCAGGGGATCGGCACAGATACGCAGTATTTT	CASSPLQGIGTDTQYF
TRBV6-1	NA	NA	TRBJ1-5	TGTGCCAGCAGACTCCGTACCGGCAATCAGCCCCAGCATTTT	CASRLRTGNQPQHF
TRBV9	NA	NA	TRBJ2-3	TGTGCCAGCAGCGTATATGGCGGGAGCACAGATACGCAGTATTTT	CASSVYGGSTDTQYF
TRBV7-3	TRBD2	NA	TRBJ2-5	TGTGCCAGCAGTTCCGGACTAGCGGGAGCGTATGAGACCCAGTACTTC	CASSSGLAGAYETQYF
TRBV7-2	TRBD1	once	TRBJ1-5	TGTGCCAGCAGCCGACAGGGGGGAGCTTGGGGCAATCAGCCCCAGCATTTT	CASSRQGGAWGNQPQHF
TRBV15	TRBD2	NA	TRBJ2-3	TGTGCCACCAGCAGAGAACCCCCGACTAGCTTGGGCACAGATACGCAGTATTTT	CATSREPPTSLGTDTQYF
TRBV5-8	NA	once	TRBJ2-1	TGTGCCAGCAGTTTTCCGGGGGCGAATAGGAATGAGCAGTTCTTC	CASSFPGANRNEQFF
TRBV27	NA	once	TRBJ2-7	TGTGCCAGCAGGAGGACGGGACTCTACGAGCAGTACTTC	CASRRTGLYEQYF
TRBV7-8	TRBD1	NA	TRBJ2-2	TGTGCCAGCAGCTTAACAGGGGGCAAAACCGGGGAGCTGTTTTTT	CASSLTGGKTGELFF
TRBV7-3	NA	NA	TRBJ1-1	TGTGCCAGCAGCTTAAACGGTGTCGGACTGAGCGAAGCTTTCTTT	CASSLNGVGLSEAFF
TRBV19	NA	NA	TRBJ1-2	TGTGCCAGTAGGGAAAGGGGGGGGCTTAGCTATGGCTACACCTTC	CASRERGGLSYGYTF
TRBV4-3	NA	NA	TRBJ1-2	TGCGCCAGCAGCCAAGTCGGCCAGGCGAATTTTGGCTACACCTTC	CASSQVGQANFGYTF
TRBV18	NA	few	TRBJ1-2	TGTGCCAGCTCACGCTGGGGGAACTATGGCTACACCTTC	CASSRWGNYGYTF
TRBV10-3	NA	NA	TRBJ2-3	TGTGCCATCAGGGAGGCCCCCCGATTTACAGATACGCAGTATTTT	CAIREAPRFTDTQYF
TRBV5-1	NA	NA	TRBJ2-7	TGCGCCAGCAGCTTGGAGGTAGGGGGCTCCTACGAGCAGTACTTC	CASSLEVGGSYEQYF
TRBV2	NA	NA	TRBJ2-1	TGTGCCAGCAGCGATCTAGGGCTTAAGTCTGTTGAGCAGTTCTTC	CASSDLGLKSVEQFF
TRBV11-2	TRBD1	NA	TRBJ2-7	TGTGCCAGCAGTCCGGGACAGGGGTTTTCCAGGGGGACCTACGAGCAGTACTTC	CASSPGQGFSRGTYEQYF
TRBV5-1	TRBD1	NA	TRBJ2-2	TGCGCCAGCAGCTTCGGGACAGGGGTTTATACCGGGGAGCTGTTTTTT	CASSFGTGVYTGELFF
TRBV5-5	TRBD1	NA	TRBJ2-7	TGTGCCAGCAGGTACCGACAGGGGGAAACCTACGAGCAGTACTTC	CASRYRQGETYEQYF
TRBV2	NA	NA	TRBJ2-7	TGTGCCAGCAGGGAAGGACTCGCTCTCGAGCAGTACTTC	CASREGLALEQYF
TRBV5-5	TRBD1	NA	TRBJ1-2	TGTGCCAGCAGCTTGGCAGGGGGAAGCTATGGCTACACCTTC	CASSLAGGSYGYTF
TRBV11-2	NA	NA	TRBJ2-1	TGTGCCAGCAGCTTAGAGCGAGGGGTATATGAGCAGTTCTTC	CASSLERGVYEQFF
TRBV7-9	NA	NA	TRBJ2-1	TGTGCCAGCAGCTTAAATGGGGTCTACAATGAGCAGTTCTTC	CASSLNGVYNEQFF
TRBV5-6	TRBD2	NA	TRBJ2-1	TGTGCCAGCAGCTCCCCCCTCCGCGGGAGGGCCTCGAATGAGCAGTTCTTC	CASSSPLRGRASNEQFF
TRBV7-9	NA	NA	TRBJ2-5	TGTGCCAGCAGCTTCAAAGAGACCCAGTACTTC	CASSFKETQYF
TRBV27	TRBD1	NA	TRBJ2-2	TGTGCCAGCAGTCCACGGACAGGGTTGAACACCGGGGAGCTGTTTTTT	CASSPRTGLNTGELFF
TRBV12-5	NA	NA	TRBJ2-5	TGTGCTAGTGCTCGGGGATACCAAGAGACCCAGTACTTC	CASARGYQETQYF
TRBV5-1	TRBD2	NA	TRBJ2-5	TGCGCCAGCAGCCCCCCGGGACTAGCGGAAGGGAGAGAGACCCAGTACTTC	CASSPPGLAEGRETQYF
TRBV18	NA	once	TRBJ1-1	TGTGCCAGCTCACCGCTTCCTTGGAACACTGAAGCTTTCTTT	CASSPLPWNTEAFF
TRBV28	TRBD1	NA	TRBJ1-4	TGTGCCAGCAGACTACAGGGGGCCGCAACTAATGAAAAACTGTTTTTT	CASRLQGAATNEKLFF
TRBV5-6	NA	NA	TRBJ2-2	TGTGCCAGCAGCTTGATAGGAATGGGAGGCGTCGCCGGGGAGCTGTTTTTT	CASSLIGMGGVAGELFF
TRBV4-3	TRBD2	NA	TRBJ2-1	TGCGCCAGCCGACCCTTAGCGGGAGAATTTGGGGATTACAATGAGCAGTTCTTC	CASRPLAGEFGDYNEQFF
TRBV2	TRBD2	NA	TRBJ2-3	TGTGCCAGCAGTGAAGCGGGACTAGCGGGAGTGCCAGATACGCAGTATTTT	CASSEAGLAGVPDTQYF
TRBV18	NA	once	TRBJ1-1	TGTGCCAGCTCACCAGGTTCCGGGCCCACTGAAGCTTTCTTT	CASSPGSGPTEAFF
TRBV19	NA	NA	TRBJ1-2	TGTGCCAGTAGTCCTCGGACGGATTCACGGGGCTACACCTTC	CASSPRTDSRGYTF
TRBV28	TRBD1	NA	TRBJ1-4	TGTGCCAGCAGCAACAGGGGGTCTTATGAAAAACTGTTTTTT	CASSNRGSYEKLFF
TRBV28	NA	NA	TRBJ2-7	TGTGCCAGCAGTTTAGGGGGGACCTACGAGCAGTACTTC	CASSLGGTYEQYF